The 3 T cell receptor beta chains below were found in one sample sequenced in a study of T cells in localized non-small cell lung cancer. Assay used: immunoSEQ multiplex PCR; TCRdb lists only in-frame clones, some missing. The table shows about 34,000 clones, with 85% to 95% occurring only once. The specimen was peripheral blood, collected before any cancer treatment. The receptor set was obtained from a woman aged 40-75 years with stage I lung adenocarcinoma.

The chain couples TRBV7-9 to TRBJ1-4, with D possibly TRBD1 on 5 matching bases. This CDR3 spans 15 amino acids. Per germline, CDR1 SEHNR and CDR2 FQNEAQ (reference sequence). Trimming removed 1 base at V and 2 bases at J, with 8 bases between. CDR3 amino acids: CASSLDGGTNEKLFF. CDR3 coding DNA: TGTGCCAGCAGCTTAGATGGGGGGACTAATGAAAAACTGTTTTTT.

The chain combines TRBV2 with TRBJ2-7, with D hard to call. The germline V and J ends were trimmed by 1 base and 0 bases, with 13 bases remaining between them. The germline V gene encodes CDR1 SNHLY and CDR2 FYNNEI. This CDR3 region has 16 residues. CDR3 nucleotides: TGTGCCAGCAGTGAAGATTACAGCCCTCACTCCTACGAGCAGTACTTC. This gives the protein CASSEDYSPHSYEQYF.

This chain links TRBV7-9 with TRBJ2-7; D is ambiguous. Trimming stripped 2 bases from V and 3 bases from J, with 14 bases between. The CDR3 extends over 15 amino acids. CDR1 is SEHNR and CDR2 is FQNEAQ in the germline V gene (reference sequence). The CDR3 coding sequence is TGTGCCAGCAGCTTAAATGGCCAGCCCGTCTACGAGCAGTACTTC. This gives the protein CASSLNGQPVYEQYF.